The 18 T cell receptor beta chains reported below all come from one sample, sequenced in a study of T cells in women clearing cervical HPV infection. TCRdb keeps only in-frame clones here, not all; method: immunoSEQ multiplex PCR. The sample's table shows approximately 52,000 clones. Sequencing was done on a sample of blood buffy coat. The receptors here all came from a woman between 18 and 70 years old with a cervical HPV16 infection that either progressed to CIN3+ or cleared (not recorded which).

A note on this clone: The missing CDR3 end, 3 residues past where the read stops, is filled in from the germline J gene. The chain joins TRBV5-4 to TRBJ1-1; TRBD1 might be the D (5 bases). V was clipped by 0 bases and J by 2 bases, with 11 bases between them. CDR1 and CDR2 (germline): SGHNT, YYREEE (reference sequence). The CDR3 has 15 residues. The covered CDR3 bases are TGTGCCAGCAGCTTGGATTGGGGGGGAAACACTGAA. Its translation is CASSLDWGGNTE. The whole CDR3 region reads CASSLDWGGNTEAFF.

About this clone: The read comes to an end 3 residues before the CDR3 does, leaving the germline J gene to fill in the end. The chain uses TRBV20-1 and TRBJ1-5; TRBD1 aligns across 10 bases. CDR1 is DFQATT and CDR2 is SNEGSKA in the germline V gene (reference sequence). The CDR3 is made up of 18 amino acids. Trimming cost V 5 bases and J 4 bases; bases outside gene matches: 17. The CDR3 DNA, read in part, is TGCAGTGCTGATCCGGGACAGGGGCCCGTCTTAGGGAATCAGCCC. Translating it yields CSADPGQGPVLGNQP. The entire CDR3 is CSADPGQGPVLGNQPQHF.

On this clone: The sequenced fragment ends 3 residues before the CDR3 boundary, so the rest is inferred from the germline J gene. V and J are TRBV20-1 and TRBJ2-7; 10 nucleotides line up with TRBD2. With V trimmed by 0 bases and J by 6 bases, 5 bases remained unmatched. From germline, CDR1 is DFQATT and CDR2 SNEGSKA (reference sequence). This CDR3 has 14 amino acids. The chain's CDR3 is CSARDLAGVFEQYF. Incomplete CDR3 DNA: TGCAGTGCTAGAGATCTAGCGGGAGTTTTCGAG.

Comments on this clone: Coverage ceases 3 residues before the CDR3 finishes, and the germline J gene fills in the end. V usage is TRBV20-1 and J usage is TRBJ1-5; D may be TRBD1 (5 bases). CDR3 length equals 14 residues. CDR1 and CDR2 (germline): DFQATT, SNEGSKA (reference sequence). Trimming shortened V by 0 bases and J by 5 bases, and 11 bases separated the two germline ends. CDR3 in amino acids: CSARDQGWDQPQHF. Incomplete CDR3 DNA: TGCAGTGCTAGAGATCAGGGTTGGGATCAGCCC.

Comment on this clone: The CDR3 end falls 3 residues outside the read, so it is completed with the germline J gene. The rearrangement joins TRBV20-1 to TRBJ2-3; 7 bases are shared with TRBD1. Germline V CDR1 and CDR2: DFQATT, SNEGSKA (reference sequence). The CDR3 totals 16 residues. V was clipped by 0 bases and J by 3 bases; unmatched bases: 9. The CDR3 loop is CSARDLRGLSTDTQYF. The CDR3 bases that were read are TGCAGTGCTAGAGATTTGAGGGGGCTATCTACAGATACG.

Note on this clone: With the read ending 3 residues before the CDR3 end, the germline J gene is used to fill in that end. The rearrangement uses TRBV20-1 and TRBJ2-5; possibly TRBD2 for D (7 bases). The V end lost 3 bases, the J end lost 5 bases, and 16 bases lay between the germline ends. In germline, CDR1 is DFQATT, CDR2 SNEGSKA (reference sequence). This CDR3 is 14 amino acids long. The CDR3 DNA, read in part, is TGCAGTGCTAGTGGGGACACTAGCGCGGAGACC. It codes for CSASGDTSAET. The entire CDR3 is CSASGDTSAETQYF.

Concerning this clone: The read terminates 3 residues ahead of where the CDR3 ends, so the germline J gene completes it. The chain combines TRBV12-3 or TRBV12-4 with TRBJ2-1, with a weak D call TRBD2 (6 bases). The CDR3 contains 11 residues. The V gene lost 3 bases and the J gene lost 9 bases, with 6 bases spanning the gap. The chain's CDR3 is CASSLGGEQFF. CDR3 DNA, as far as it was read: TGTGCCAGCAGTTTGGGGGGTGAG.

The sequenced CDR3 bases are TGTGCCAGCAGTTTGGTGACAGGGCGGAATTCACCC. Its translation is CASSLVTGRNSP. The full CDR3 protein reads CASSLVTGRNSPLHF. The chain employs TRBV28 and TRBJ1-6, with 7 positions matching TRBD1. The read terminates 3 residues ahead of where the CDR3 ends, so the germline J gene completes it. The V gene's germline CDR1 is MDHEN and CDR2 SYDVKM. CDR3 size: 15 residues. J gave up 7 bases and V 3 bases, and 6 bases lay outside the gene matches.

Comments on this clone: The read falls 3 residues short of the CDR3 end, and the missing part is taken from the germline J gene. The J gene is TRBJ2-2, the V gene TRBV7-3; the D gene is possibly TRBD1 (7 bases). The CDR3 runs 14 residues. Germline CDR1 reads SGHTA; CDR2 reads FQGTGA. V lost 5 bases and J 7 bases, leaving 14 bases between the germline ends. The part of the CDR3 DNA that was read is TGTGCCAGCAGCCTCGGAGGGGGCGGCGGGGAG. Protein sequence: CASSLGGGGGE. The CDR3, in full, reads CASSLGGGGGELFF.

CDR3 sequence: CASSGLGQGSREQFF. The DNA read from the CDR3 is TGTGCCAGCAGCGGGCTGGGACAGGGGTCGCGTGAG. V is TRBV28 and J is TRBJ2-1; 10 bases map to TRBD1. The CDR3 end falls 3 residues outside the read, so it is completed with the germline J gene. This CDR3 has 15 amino acids. With V trimmed by 6 bases and J by 9 bases, 11 bases remained unmatched. The germline CDR1 and CDR2 sequences are MDHEN and SYDVKM.

Note on this clone: The CDR3 end is not reached by the read, which stops 3 residues before it; the germline J gene fills it in. The chain employs TRBV5-4 and TRBJ2-5; 9 bases are shared with TRBD1. This CDR3 has 16 residues. With 2 bases clipped from V and 1 base from J, the junction kept 6 bases outside the gene matches. Germline CDR1 SGHNT, CDR2 YYREEE (reference sequence). The CDR3 protein is CASSFKQGARQETQYF. The part of the CDR3 DNA that was read is TGTGCCAGCAGCTTTAAACAGGGGGCCCGCCAAGAGACC.

Note on this clone: The read finishes 3 residues shy of the CDR3 end, and the germline J gene is used to complete it. The V gene is TRBV5-4, the J gene TRBJ1-5; a weak D match, TRBD1 (6 bases). V lost 2 bases to trimming and J lost 6 bases, with 18 bases between them. The CDR3 runs 16 residues. Germline V gives CDR1 SGHNT, CDR2 YYREEE (reference sequence). Partial CDR3 DNA: TGTGCCAGCAGCTTAATGCTGGGGGCCAGTCGTCAGCCC. Translation gives CASSLMLGASRQP. Given in full, the CDR3 is CASSLMLGASRQPQHF.

The CDR3 spells CASSFGPQGWRAKNIQYF. The part of the CDR3 DNA that was read is TGTGCCAGCAGTTTTGGACCACAGGGTTGGAGAGCCAAAAACATT. V and J are TRBV6-8 and TRBJ2-4; the D gene is possibly TRBD1 (6 bases). The read is 3 residues too short to cover the CDR3 end, so that end is filled in from the germline J gene. The CDR3 runs 18 residues. Germline values: CDR1 MNHGY, CDR2 SAAAGT. V was pared by 4 bases and J by 0 bases, with 19 bases between.

A remark on this clone: The CDR3 extends 3 residues past the end of the read, so its final part is completed from the germline J gene. The J gene is TRBJ1-2, the V gene TRBV6-2 or TRBV6-3; D gene uncertain. This CDR3 is 14 amino acids long. V lost 8 bases and J lost 2, with 15 bases in between. Germline lookup yields CDR1 MNHEY and CDR2 SVGEGT. The DNA read from the CDR3 is TGTGCCAGCCGAGAGACAAGCTCAAACTATGGC. This codes for CASRETSSNYG. Given in full, the CDR3 is CASRETSSNYGYTF.

Concerning this clone itself: The read ends 3 residues early relative to the CDR3; the germline J gene fills the gap. The J gene is TRBJ2-3, the V gene TRBV28; possible D gene TRBD2, 5 bases. Germline V lookup: CDR1 MDHEN, CDR2 SYDVKM. Trimming pared 2 bases from V and 6 bases from J, leaving 9 bases between. This CDR3 has 13 residues. The CDR3 loop reads CASSLLAPDTQYF. The sequenced CDR3 bases are TGTGCCAGCAGTTTACTAGCACCCGATACG.

For this clone: Coverage ceases 3 residues before the CDR3 finishes, and the germline J gene fills in the end. V is TRBV12-5 and J is TRBJ2-1; 9 nucleotides match TRBD2. V gave up 1 base and J gave up 0 bases; unmatched junction bases: 19. The CDR3 loop spans 22 amino acids. CDR1 and CDR2 (germline): LGHNT, FRNRAP. CDR3 in amino acids: CASGLARKDRFDSGSSYNEQFF. CDR3 DNA (partial): TGTGCTAGTGGTTTGGCCAGAAAAGACAGGTTTGATAGCGGGAGCTCCTACAATGAG.

Regarding this clone: The CDR3 end is not reached by the read, which stops 3 residues before it; the germline J gene fills it in. This chain links TRBV7-9 with TRBJ2-7; 7 positions agree with TRBD1. Losses at the gene ends were 4 bases for V and 6 bases for J; bases not matched to a gene: 3. The CDR3 contains 12 residues. CDR1 SEHNR and CDR2 FQNEAQ come from the germline V gene (reference sequence). The covered CDR3 bases are TGTGCCAGCAGCTCGACAGGGCGCGAG. Protein sequence: CASSSTGRE. The full CDR3 protein reads CASSSTGREQYF.

Turning to this clone: From the germline J gene comes the end of the CDR3, since the read stops 3 residues before it. The rearrangement links TRBV7-6 to TRBJ2-7; perhaps TRBD2 as D (6 bases). Between the trimmed V and J ends, which lost 2 bases and 2 bases, there was a span of 13 bases. This CDR3 contains 15 residues. Germline V CDR1 and CDR2: SGHVS, FNYEAQ. CDR3 DNA (partial): TGTGCCAGCAGCTTAAAGTGGGGGGATCCCTACGAG. This sequence encodes CASSLKWGDPYE. The whole CDR3 sequence reads CASSLKWGDPYEQYF.